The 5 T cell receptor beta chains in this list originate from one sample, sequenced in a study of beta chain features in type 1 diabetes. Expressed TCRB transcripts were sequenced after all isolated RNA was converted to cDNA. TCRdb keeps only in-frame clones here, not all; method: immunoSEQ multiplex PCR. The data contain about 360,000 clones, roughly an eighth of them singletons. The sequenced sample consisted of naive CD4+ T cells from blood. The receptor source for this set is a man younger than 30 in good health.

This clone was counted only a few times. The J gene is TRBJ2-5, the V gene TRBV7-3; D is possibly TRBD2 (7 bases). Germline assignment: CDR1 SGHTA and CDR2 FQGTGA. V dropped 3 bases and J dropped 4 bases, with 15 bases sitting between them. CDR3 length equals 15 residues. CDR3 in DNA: TGTGCCAGCAGCTTTGTTGGGGGGGCGGGAGAGACCCAGTACTTC. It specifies CASSFVGGAGETQYF.

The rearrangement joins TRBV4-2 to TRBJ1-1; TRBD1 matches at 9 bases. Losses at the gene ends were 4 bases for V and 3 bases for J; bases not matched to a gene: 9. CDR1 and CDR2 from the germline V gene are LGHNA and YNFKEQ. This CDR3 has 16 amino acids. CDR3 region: CASSPTGGGRYTEAFF. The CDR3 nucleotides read TGTGCCAGCAGCCCCACAGGGGGCGGACGGTACACTGAAGCTTTCTTT.

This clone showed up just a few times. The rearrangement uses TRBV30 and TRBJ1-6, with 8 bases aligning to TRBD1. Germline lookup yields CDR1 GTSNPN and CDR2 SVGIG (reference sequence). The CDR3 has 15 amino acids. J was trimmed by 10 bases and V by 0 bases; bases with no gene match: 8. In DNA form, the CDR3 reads TGTGCCTGGAGTGTAGGTGGACAGGGAAACTCACCCCTCCACTTT. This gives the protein CAWSVGGQGNSPLHF. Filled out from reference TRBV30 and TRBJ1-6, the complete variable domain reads SQTIHQWPATLVQPVGSPLSLECTVEGTSNPNLYWYRQAAGRGLQLLFYSVGIGQISSEVPQNLSASRPQDRQFILSSKKLLLSDSGFYLCAWSVGGQGNSPLHFGNGTRLTVT.

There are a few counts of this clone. The CDR3 spells CASSLVAGEADTQYF. The DNA of the CDR3 is TGCGCCAGCAGCTTGGTGGCGGGAGAAGCAGATACGCAGTATTTT. This chain joins TRBV5-1 and TRBJ2-3; the match to TRBD2 covers 7 bases. V trimming: 0 bases; J trimming: 4 bases; junction bases outside the gene matches: 5. Germline V gives CDR1 SGHRS, CDR2 YFSETQ. The CDR3 length is 15 residues.

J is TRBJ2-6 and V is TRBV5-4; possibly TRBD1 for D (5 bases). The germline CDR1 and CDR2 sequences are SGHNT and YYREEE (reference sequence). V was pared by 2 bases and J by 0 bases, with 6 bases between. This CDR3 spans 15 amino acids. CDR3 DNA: TGTGCCAGCAGCTTACAGGTCTCTGGGGCCAACGTCCTGACTTTC. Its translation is CASSLQVSGANVLTF.